This T cell receptor beta chain was sequenced in a study of radiation and T cells in renal cell carcinoma. Data came from immunoSEQ multiplex PCR; TCRdb stores just in-frame clones and leaves some out. The data contain approximately 80,000 clones, roughly 87% of them singletons. The trim removed 9 bases at V and 2 bases at J, leaving 9 bases unmatched. This CDR3 has 15 amino acids. Germline V lookup: CDR1 KGHSH, CDR2 LQKENI. Sample time point: blood 4 weeks post-SBRT, at nephrectomy. Treatment in this sample: 15 Gy SBRT to primary tumor, nephrectomy 4 weeks later. Sequencing used blood, obtained from a patient whose treatment included radiotherapy and nephrectomy. This sequence originates from a woman in her seventies with renal cell carcinoma. The chain links TRBV18 to TRBJ2-3; 9 bases fit TRBD1. CDR3 protein: CASRTGTGHTDTQYF. CDR3 sequence (DNA): TGTGCCAGTAGAACCGGGACAGGGCACACAGATACGCAGTATTTT.